One sample yielded the 2 T cell receptor beta chains listed below, sequenced in a study of T-cell reconstitution after alpha-beta-depleted transplantation in children. Preparation of the TCRbeta library was carried out with unique molecular identifiers. TCRdb ran MiXCR on the PCR reads and lists one entry per CDR3 protein. The sample yields around 490,000 distinct CDR3 sequences, approximately 10% seen once. Specimen: PBMCs, mostly from graft donor cells, collected 180 days after TCRalphabeta/CD19-depleted stem cell transplant. The receptors come from a female patient aged 2-10 years who had a stem cell transplant for aplastic anemia, so the T cells may come from the graft donor.

The chain carries TRBV6-4 and TRBJ2-7; a weak D match, TRBD2 (5 bases). Deletions cut 8 bases from V and 3 bases from J, with 14 bases between. This CDR3 comprises 13 residues. The germline V gene has CDR1 MRHNA and CDR2 SNTAGT. The CDR3 protein is CASVRTDNYEQYF. CDR3 sequence (DNA): TGTGCCAGCGTTAGGACTGATAACTACGAGCAGTACTTC.

The rearrangement uses TRBV20-1 and TRBJ2-2, with D unresolved. CDR1 is DFQATT, CDR2 SNEGSKA, per germline (reference sequence). The CDR3 runs 12 residues. The V and J ends lost 5 bases and 4 bases respectively, with 8 bases between them. The CDR3 DNA reads as TGCAGTGCTCTCCAGATCACCGGGGAGCTGTTTTTT. Translation: CSALQITGELFF.